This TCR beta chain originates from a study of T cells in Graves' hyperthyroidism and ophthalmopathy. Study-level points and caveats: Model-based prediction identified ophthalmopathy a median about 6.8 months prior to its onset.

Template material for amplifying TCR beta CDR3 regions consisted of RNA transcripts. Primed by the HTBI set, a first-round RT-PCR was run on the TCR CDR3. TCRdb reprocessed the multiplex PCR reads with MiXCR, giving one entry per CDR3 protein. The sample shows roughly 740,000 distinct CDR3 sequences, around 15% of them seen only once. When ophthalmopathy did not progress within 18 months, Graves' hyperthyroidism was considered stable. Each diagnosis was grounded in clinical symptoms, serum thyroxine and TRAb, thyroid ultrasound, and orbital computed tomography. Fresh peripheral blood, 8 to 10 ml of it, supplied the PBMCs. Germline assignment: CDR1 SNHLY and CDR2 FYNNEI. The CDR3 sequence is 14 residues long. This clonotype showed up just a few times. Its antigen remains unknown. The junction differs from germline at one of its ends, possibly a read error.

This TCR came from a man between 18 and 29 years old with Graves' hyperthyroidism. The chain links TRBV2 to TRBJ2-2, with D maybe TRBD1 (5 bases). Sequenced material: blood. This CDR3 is CACSPQGNTGELFF. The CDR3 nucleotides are TGTGCCTGCAGTCCTCAGGGTAACACCGGGGAGCTGTTTTTT.